The clone carrying this TCR beta chain was seen at least ten times. Its target is unknown. The junction does not match germline at one end; this may be a read error. In the same sample, other DNA sequences code for this CDR3. With MiXCR, TCRdb called clones anew from the PCR reads. The sample contains approximately 35,000 clones, roughly 22% of which appear only once. No patient received treatment before thyroid surgery. This entry is derived from a study of metastatic and nonmetastatic thyroid tumors. Across the whole study: Comparative analysis of repertoires was undertaken across blood and tumor or nodule tissue obtained from malignant and benign thyroid patients. Study-level points and caveats: Reportedly, malignant thyroid tumors had significantly higher TCR beta diversity than benign nodules, in blood and tumor.

Sequenced material: tumor tissue. The receptor was derived from a male donor with papillary thyroid cancer or a benign thyroid nodule (not recorded which). Some clones in this sample may be carry-over from other donors' samples.

The CDR3 nucleotides read TGTGCCACCAACCCTGGACAGGGGATGAACACTGAGGCTTTCTTT. Encoded protein: CATNPGQGMNTEAFF. The chain uses TRBV30 and TRBJ1-1, with 9 nucleotides matching TRBD1. The CDR3 has 15 residues. The germline CDR1 and CDR2 sequences are GTSNPN and SVGIG (reference sequence).